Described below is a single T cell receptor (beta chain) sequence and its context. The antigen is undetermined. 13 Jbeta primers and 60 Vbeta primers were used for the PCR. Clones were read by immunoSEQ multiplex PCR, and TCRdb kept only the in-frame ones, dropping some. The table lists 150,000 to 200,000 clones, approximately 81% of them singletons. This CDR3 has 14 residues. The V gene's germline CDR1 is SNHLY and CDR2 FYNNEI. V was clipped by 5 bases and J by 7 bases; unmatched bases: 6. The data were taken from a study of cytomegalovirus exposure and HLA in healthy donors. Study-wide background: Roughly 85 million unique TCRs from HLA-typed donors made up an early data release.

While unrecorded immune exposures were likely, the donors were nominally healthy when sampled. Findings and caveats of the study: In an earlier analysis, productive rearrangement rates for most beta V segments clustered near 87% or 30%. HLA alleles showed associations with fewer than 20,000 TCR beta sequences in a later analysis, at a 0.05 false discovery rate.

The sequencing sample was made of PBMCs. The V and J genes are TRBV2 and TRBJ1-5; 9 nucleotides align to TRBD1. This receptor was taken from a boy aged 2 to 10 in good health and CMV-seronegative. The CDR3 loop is CASSPDRGRQPQHF. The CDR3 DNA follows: TGTGCCAGCAGTCCGGACAGGGGCAGACAGCCCCAGCATTTT.